This TCR beta chain was found in a study of cytomegalovirus exposure and HLA in healthy donors. Study results and limitations: As was reported, the classifier diagnosed cytomegalovirus status with high specificity and sensitivity. About 150 TCR beta chains were listed as cytomegalovirus-associated.

CDR3 size: 14 residues. Germline values: CDR1 SGHRS, CDR2 YFSETQ. Trimming removed 0 bases from V and 6 bases from J; junction bases left unmatched: 6. Note on this clone: Its antigen is not identified.

Researchers ran the PCR with 60 Vbeta and 13 Jbeta primers. Profiling relied on immunoSEQ multiplex PCR, and the TCRdb table lists in-frame clones only, not all of them. The sample gives 150,000 to 200,000 clones, roughly 68% of which show up once; 10% is in the top ten. The rearrangement links TRBV5-1 to TRBJ2-7; TRBD1 matches at 7 bases. The receptor's source is a man under 40 in good health and CMV-seropositive. Sequencing was performed on PBMCs. The CDR3 protein is CASSLAGTGVEQYF. The CDR3 DNA reads TGCGCCAGCAGCTTGGCAGGAACAGGGGTCGAGCAGTACTTC.